This T cell receptor (beta chain) was found in a study of blood T cell repertoires in COVID-19. At the level of the study: The study drew acute and convalescent COVID-19 samples from the United States, Italy and Spain. T cells, B-cell-depleted T cells, or PBMCs supplied cDNA or gDNA.

Germline V gene sequence: CDR1 MNHEY, CDR2 SVGAGI. The CDR3 is 14 amino acids. V was pared by 2 bases and J by 5 bases, with 12 bases between. Original methodology: Estimates of nucleated cell counts were drawn from the amplification of reference gene primers. TCRdb's table, derived via immunoSEQ multiplex PCR, lists solely in-frame clones and lacks some. The V and J calls and clone size were taken over from that table, and D and trimming were inferred from the DNA. The table shows about 430,000 clones, with around 90% occurring only once. This chain connects TRBV6-5 to TRBJ2-5, with D perhaps matching TRBD2 (5 bases). Specimen: peripheral blood. This clonotype was sampled from a man aged 18 to 30 with COVID-19, enrolled during active disease. CDR3 sequence (DNA): TGTGCCAGCAGTTACGGGAGAGTGAGGGAGACCCAGTACTTC. It yields the protein CASSYGRVRETQYF.